This paragraph covers one T cell receptor beta chain sequence. This sample was taken from a study of T-cell memory formation after mild COVID-19. Germline CDR1 and CDR2: SGHRS and YFSETQ. Trimming removed 5 bases at V and 8 bases at J, with 11 bases between. This CDR3 comprises 13 residues. A single record per CDR3 protein comes from TCRdb applying MiXCR to the 5' RACE reads. The sample holds 98,000 or so distinct CDR3 sequences, 15% to 20% seen once. This rearrangement joins TRBV5-1 to TRBJ1-6; D is unresolved. This sequence originates from a man younger than 35 who had mild COVID-19 (a few samples of this study predate the infection). Cell type and time point are not known. The source material was PBMCs or a T cell subset sorted from them (not recorded which). The CDR3, as DNA: TGCGCCAGCAGAACGGACGGATATTCACCCCTCCACTTT. Protein sequence: CASRTDGYSPLHF.